The 28 T cell receptor beta chains below were found in one sample sequenced in a study of vaccination and CD4 T cells after COVID-19. These receptors have no identified antigens. Cultured CD4+ T cell DNA was sequenced using the Oncomine TCR Beta short-read assay. TCRdb fed the PCR reads into MiXCR, producing one record per CDR3 protein. The sample lists some 13,000 distinct CDR3 sequences, around half occurring once. Treatment indicated: approximately 9-day PBMC culture with coronavirus spike peptide pools or control peptides (ViraFEST assay). Sequenced input: CD4+ T cells from blood, cultured in vitro. These receptors were obtained from a human donor who had recovered from COVID-19.

The gene calls are TRBV6-2 or TRBV6-3 and TRBJ1-3; D unclear. In germline, CDR1 is MNHEY, CDR2 SVGEGT. The germline V and J ends were trimmed by 6 bases and 0 bases, with 12 bases remaining between them. The CDR3 loop spans 15 amino acids. The CDR3 loop is CASSRNSHSGNTIYF. The CDR3 DNA sequence: TGTGCCAGCAGCCGAAACAGCCACTCTGGAAACACCATATATTTT.

Comments on this clonotype: The junction departs from germline at one end; a sequencing error may be responsible. The chain links TRBV11-2 to TRBJ2-5, with 9 bases aligning to TRBD2. This CDR3 contains 17 residues. Germline V gives CDR1 SGHAT, CDR2 FQNNGV. DNA for the CDR3: TGTACCAGCAGCTTAGGTAGCGGGAGATCACGCGGGGAGACCCAGTACTTC. This gives the protein CTSSLGSGRSRGETQYF.

This CDR3 is CASIATGVRTLNTEAFF. CDR3 nucleotides: TGTGCCAGTATCGCGACAGGGGTGCGAACCCTGAACACTGAAGCTTTCTTT. This chain uses TRBV19 with TRBJ1-1, with 8 bases lining up with TRBD1. Losses at the gene ends were 7 bases for V and 0 bases for J; bases not matched to a gene: 13. Germline lookup yields CDR1 LNHDA and CDR2 SQIVND (reference sequence). CDR3 length: 17 residues. Full variable domain (missing parts from reference TRBV19 and TRBJ1-1): DGGITQSPKYLFRKEGQNVTLSCEQNLNHDAMYWYRQDPGQGLRLIYYSQIVNDFQKGDIAEGYSVSREKKESFPLTVTSAQKNPTAFYLCASIATGVRTLNTEAFFGQGTRLTVV.

The chain recombines TRBV9 with TRBJ2-1; 10 nucleotides align to TRBD2. CDR3 length: 14 amino acids. V was clipped by 4 bases and J by 8 bases; unmatched bases: 6. The germline CDR1 and CDR2 sequences are SGDLS and YYNGEE. The CDR3 loop reads CASSLSGRADEQFF. The CDR3 DNA reads as TGTGCCAGCAGCCTCAGCGGGAGGGCCGATGAGCAGTTCTTC. Based on the CDR3 plus reference TRBV9 and TRBJ2-1, the full variable domain is DSGVTQTPKHLITATGQRVTLRCSPRSGDLSVYWYQQSLDQGLQFLIQYYNGEERAKGNILERFSAQQFPDLHSELNLSSLELGDSALYFCASSLSGRADEQFFGPGTRLTVL.

This clonotype was observed a handful of times. The chain carries TRBV24-1 and TRBJ2-3, with no clear D. The ends were cut back, 2 bases at V and 7 bases at J, with 9 bases in the middle. The CDR3 totals 13 residues. Per germline, CDR1 KGHDR and CDR2 SFDVKD. CDR3 sequence reads: CATSDSSFNTQYF. The CDR3 DNA is TGTGCCACCAGTGATTCCTCCTTTAATACGCAGTATTTT.

The chain uses TRBV19 and TRBJ2-7; no definite D call. The CDR3 runs 14 residues. Looked up from germline, CDR1 is LNHDA and CDR2 is SQIVND (reference sequence). V lost 6 bases, J lost 3 bases, and 15 bases lay in between. CDR3 region: CASSMRFRDYEQYF. CDR3 DNA: TGTGCCAGTAGCATGCGCTTCAGAGACTACGAGCAGTACTTC.

The rearrangement links TRBV2 to TRBJ2-7; 9 bases line up with TRBD2. Germline loops: CDR1 SNHLY, CDR2 FYNNEI. The CDR3 extends over 14 amino acids. Trimming cost V 10 bases and J 7 bases; bases outside gene matches: 14. The CDR3 nucleotides read TGTGCCAACGCCCTATTAGCGGGAGCGGGTGAGCAGTACTTC. Protein product: CANALLAGAGEQYF.

The chain couples TRBV11-2 to TRBJ2-3, with TRBD2 as a possible D gene (6 bases). The V and J ends lost 1 base and 4 bases respectively, with 15 bases between them. This CDR3 contains 16 residues. Germline V CDR1 and CDR2: SGHAT, FQNNGV. DNA of the CDR3: TGTGCCAGCAGCTTAGTTAGGATGCGGGGAGCAGATACGCAGTATTTT. It is translated as CASSLVRMRGADTQYF.

V is TRBV6-1 and J is TRBJ2-7, with TRBD2 matching over 8 bases. The DNA end lines up better with TRBJ2-5; the J call may be wrong. The CDR3 has 16 residues. From germline, CDR1 is MNHNS and CDR2 SASEGT. The CDR3 loop is CASSGGVREGRETQYF. The CDR3 region has the DNA TGTGCCAGCAGTGGGGGGGTTCGGGAGGGTAGGGAGACCCAGTACTTC.

The chain carries TRBV29-1 and TRBJ1-1; possible D gene TRBD1, 6 bases. The CDR3 contains 17 residues. V was clipped by 6 bases and J by 7 bases, with 30 bases between them. Germline V CDR1 and CDR2: SQVTM, ANQGSEA. CDR3 region: CSVIFAVGQRVGGEAFF. The CDR3 DNA reads as TGCAGCGTAATCTTCGCCGTAGGGCAGAGGGTAGGGGGTGAAGCTTTCTTT.

The chain has TRBV29-1 and TRBJ2-3, with a tentative D call TRBD2 (6 bases). The V end was cut by 0 bases, the J end by 3 bases, with 13 bases between. Per germline, CDR1 SQVTM and CDR2 ANQGSEA. The CDR3 totals 15 residues. CDR3 bases: TGCAGCGTTGAAGATGTACGGGAGCGGACAGATACGCAGTATTTT. The encoded protein is CSVEDVRERTDTQYF.

This clonotype was counted once. The V call is TRBV19, the J call TRBJ2-3; a possible D gene is TRBD1 (6 bases). This CDR3 spans 15 amino acids. Germline CDR1 and CDR2: LNHDA and SQIVND (reference sequence). Trimming removed 1 base at V and 0 bases at J, with 8 bases between. CDR3 bases: TGTGCCAGTAGTATAGGGGGACATAGCACAGATACGCAGTATTTT. The encoded protein is CASSIGGHSTDTQYF.

This clonotype appeared a few times. Here the CDR3 DNA reads TGTGCCAGCAAGACACCTTATAGCAATCAGCCCCAGCATTTT. Amino acid sequence: CASKTPYSNQPQHF. The chain uses TRBV28 and TRBJ1-5; no definite D call. Germline V gene data show CDR1 as MDHEN and CDR2 as SYDVKM. There are 14 residues in the CDR3. Deletions cut 7 bases from V and 0 bases from J, with 10 bases between.

The chain recombines TRBV2 with TRBJ1-2, with unresolved D. The CDR3 extends over 13 amino acids. Trimming removed 4 bases at V and 1 base at J, with 7 bases between. Germline CDR1 is SNHLY and CDR2 is FYNNEI. CDR3 coding DNA: TGTGCCAGCAGTGCCGGAAGTAACTATGGCTACACCTTC. Amino acid sequence: CASSAGSNYGYTF.

This clonotype has only one observation. V and J are TRBV20-1 and TRBJ1-3; TRBD1 aligns across 7 bases. Germline V lookup: CDR1 DFQATT, CDR2 SNEGSKA (reference sequence). The CDR3 has 16 amino acids. With V trimmed by 6 bases and J by 3 bases, 14 bases remained unmatched. CDR3: CSAAGTAFMNGNTIYF. In DNA form, the CDR3 reads TGCAGTGCAGCGGGGACAGCTTTTATGAATGGAAACACCATATATTTT.

V gene TRBV6-5 combines with J gene TRBJ2-3; D is perhaps TRBD1 or TRBD2 (5 bases each). Trimming removed 4 bases from V and 2 bases from J, with 16 bases in between. The CDR3 totals 16 residues. The germline V gene encodes CDR1 MNHEY and CDR2 SVGAGI. The CDR3 region is CASSSKGMDSTDTQYF. The CDR3 DNA follows: TGTGCCAGCAGTTCAAAGGGGATGGACTCCACAGATACGCAGTATTTT.

This chain joins TRBV7-2 and TRBJ1-3; no clear D. Trimming stripped 2 bases from V and 2 bases from J, with 7 bases between. The CDR3 runs 14 residues. Germline loops: CDR1 SGHTA, CDR2 FQGNSA. The CDR3 nucleotides are TGTGCCAGCAGCTTAACAGTAGCTGGAAACACCATATATTTT. Translating gives CASSLTVAGNTIYF.

This clonotype was counted a few times. The J gene is TRBJ1-3, the V gene TRBV7-9; 8 bases agree with TRBD1. The germline CDR1 and CDR2 sequences are SEHNR and FQNEAQ (reference sequence). The CDR3 extends over 13 amino acids. V was clipped by 2 bases and J by 7 bases; unmatched bases: 1. CDR3 nucleotides: TGTGCCAGCAGCTTAAACAGGGGGAACACCATATATTTT. Its protein product is CASSLNRGNTIYF.

This clonotype was counted between two and nine times. The genes are TRBV20-1 and TRBJ2-2; D unclear. Per germline, CDR1 DFQATT and CDR2 SNEGSKA (reference sequence). Trimming cost V 5 bases and J 1 base, with 17 bases left between them. This CDR3 is built from 16 residues. In nucleotides, the CDR3 is TGCAGTGCTCCCCGCCCGGTTTACCGGAACACCGGGGAGCTGTTTTTT. Translating it yields CSAPRPVYRNTGELFF.

CDR3 nucleotides: TGCGCCAGCAGCCAAGATTTCAGGGGGCGGCCCGGGGAGCTGTTTTTT. Its protein is CASSQDFRGRPGELFF. The chain couples TRBV4-3 to TRBJ2-2, with TRBD1 matching over 8 bases. Per germline, CDR1 LGHNA and CDR2 YSLEER. The CDR3 consists of 16 residues. After removal of 0 bases from V and 6 bases from J, the junction contained 6 bases not matched to a gene.

This clonotype has only a few counts. The rearrangement links TRBV28 to TRBJ1-5; D not resolved. The CDR3 length is 11 residues. The V gene's germline CDR1 is MDHEN and CDR2 SYDVKM. V was clipped by 5 bases and J by 4 bases, with 3 bases between them. The CDR3 DNA reads TGTGCCAGCAGTGATAATCAGCCCCAGCATTTT. Protein sequence: CASSDNQPQHF.

The chain recombines TRBV6-1 with TRBJ2-1; the D gene could be TRBD1 or TRBD2 (5 bases each). Between the trimmed V and J ends, which lost 7 bases and 7 bases, there was a span of 14 bases. Germline lookup yields CDR1 MNHNS and CDR2 SASEGT. This CDR3 is 13 amino acids long. The CDR3 bases are TGTGCCAGCAAGGGGAGTGCTCGAAATGAGCAGTTCTTC. Translating it yields CASKGSARNEQFF.

This clonotype was counted a few times. This chain connects TRBV6-1 to TRBJ1-5; possibly TRBD1 for D (6 bases). V was pared by 7 bases and J by 2 bases, with 15 bases between. The CDR3 extends over 15 amino acids. Germline assignment: CDR1 MNHNS and CDR2 SASEGT. In nucleotides, the CDR3 is TGTGCCAGCATAGACGGGACACTGCGCAATCAGCCCCAGCATTTT. Its translation is CASIDGTLRNQPQHF.

The J gene is TRBJ2-5, the V gene TRBV7-3, with 7 bases identical to TRBD2. The germline V gene has CDR1 SGHTA and CDR2 FQGTGA. The ends lost 6 bases at V and 2 bases at J; junction bases unmatched: 3. The CDR3 spans 13 residues. In DNA, the CDR3 is TGTGCCAGCAGTCGACTAGCACAAGAGACCCAGTACTTC. Translating it yields CASSRLAQETQYF.

The V call is TRBV20-1, the J call TRBJ2-3, with a weak D call TRBD2 (5 bases). There are 11 residues in the CDR3. The germline V gene has CDR1 DFQATT and CDR2 SNEGSKA (reference sequence). Trimming took off 5 bases at V and 11 bases at J, with 14 bases between the two ends. The CDR3 DNA sequence: TGCAGTGCTGCGTTGGCGGACTGGCAGTATTTT. It yields the protein CSAALADWQYF.

The chain carries TRBV20-1 and TRBJ2-1; D is undetermined. This CDR3 contains 15 residues. In germline, CDR1 is DFQATT, CDR2 SNEGSKA (reference sequence). Trimming took 2 bases from V and 7 from J, leaving 18 bases between them. The CDR3 region is CSARRTGPWRNEQFF. In nucleotides, the CDR3 is TGCAGTGCTAGACGCACCGGCCCCTGGAGAAATGAGCAGTTCTTC.

J is TRBJ1-2 and V is TRBV24-1; D is ambiguous. Trimming removed 3 bases from V and 5 bases from J, with 21 bases in between. Germline CDR1 is KGHDR and CDR2 is SFDVKD. The CDR3 is made up of 17 amino acids. This CDR3 reads CATSDATDATLIYGYTF. The CDR3 region has the DNA TGTGCCACCAGTGATGCCACAGACGCGACATTGATTTATGGCTACACCTTC.

This clonotype came up a few times. The chain is built from TRBV20-1 and TRBJ1-1; TRBD1 might be the D (5 bases). V lost 6 bases and J 2 bases, leaving 19 bases between the germline ends. This CDR3 region has 15 residues. The germline CDR1 and CDR2 sequences are DFQATT and SNEGSKA (reference sequence). DNA of the CDR3: TGCAGTGCGCAGACAGCTTACTTAGTAAACACTGAAGCTTTCTTT. It yields the protein CSAQTAYLVNTEAFF.